The next 3 T cell receptor beta chains were all read from a single sample in a study of T cell changes during pregnancy in multiple sclerosis. The method was immunoSEQ multiplex PCR; TCRdb's version includes in-frame clones alone and lacks a portion of them. The table shows about 110,000 clones, with 85% to 95% occurring only once. The input for sequencing was peripheral blood, taken in the third trimester of pregnancy. Receptors were obtained from a female donor in good health, enrolled as a control in a pregnancy study.

This clone was seen once. This chain links TRBV7-2 with TRBJ2-5; weak D call: TRBD1 (5 bases). CDR1 is SGHTA, CDR2 FQGNSA, per germline. The CDR3 length is 13 residues. V was cut by 5 bases and J by 1 base, with 8 bases left in between. The CDR3 coding sequence is TGTGCCAGCAGCCGGACACTCCAAGAGACCCAGTACTTC. It is translated as CASSRTLQETQYF.

The chain couples TRBV6-6 to TRBJ2-3, with TRBD1 identical over 8 bases. Trimming removed 2 bases from V and 2 bases from J; junction bases left unmatched: 6. The CDR3 length is 16 residues. Germline values: CDR1 MNHNY, CDR2 SVGAGI (reference sequence). CDR3 protein: CASSYPSGGLTDTQYF. Written as DNA, the CDR3 is TGTGCCAGCAGTTACCCGTCAGGGGGCCTCACAGATACGCAGTATTTT.

The chain employs TRBV30 and TRBJ2-7, with TRBD1 matching 8 bases. CDR1 GTSNPN and CDR2 SVGIG come from the germline V gene (reference sequence). The J segment lost 6 bases and the V segment lost 1 base, leaving 8 bases of the junction unmatched. This CDR3 contains 14 residues. CDR3 residues: CAWSGGRGRVEQYF. CDR3 nucleotides: TGTGCCTGGAGTGGGGGCAGGGGGCGAGTCGAGCAGTACTTC. Variable domain in full (rest from reference TRBV30 and TRBJ2-7): SQTIHQWPATLVQPVGSPLSLECTVEGTSNPNLYWYRQAAGRGLQLLFYSVGIGQISSEVPQNLSASRPQDRQFILSSKKLLLSDSGFYLCAWSGGRGRVEQYFGPGTRLTVT.